The 19 T cell receptor beta chains presented below share a single source sample, sequenced in a study of cytomegalovirus exposure and HLA in healthy donors. The PCR was carried out with 60 Vbeta primers and 13 Jbeta primers. Here immunoSEQ multiplex PCR was the method, and the copy in TCRdb shows in-frame clones only, minus some. The sample table includes around 100,000 clones. The sample taken for sequencing was PBMCs. Receptor source: a man aged 45 to 65 in good health and CMV-seronegative.

This sequence joins TRBV5-1 and TRBJ2-7, with D possibly being TRBD1 (6 bases). The germline V gene encodes CDR1 SGHRS and CDR2 YFSETQ. This CDR3 has 14 residues. Trimming took off 3 bases at V and 5 bases at J, with 15 bases between the two ends. DNA of the CDR3: TGCGCCAGCAGCTCCTACAGGGAGTACGACGAGCAGTACTTC. It encodes CASSSYREYDEQYF. Based on the CDR3 plus reference TRBV5-1 and TRBJ2-7, the full variable domain is KAGVTQTPRYLIKTRGQQVTLSCSPISGHRSVSWYQQTPGQGLQFLFEYFSETQRNKGNFPGRFSGRQFSNSRSEMNVSTLELGDSALYLCASSSYREYDEQYFGPGTRLTVT.

The chain carries TRBV14 and TRBJ2-3, with 8 bases matching TRBD1. CDR3 length: 16 amino acids. V lost 5 bases, J lost 3 bases, and 10 bases stayed unmatched. CDR1 SGHDN and CDR2 FVKESK come from the germline V gene. Here the CDR3 DNA reads TGTGCCAGCAGCGCCCCAGCCAGGGGGCGGACAGATACGCAGTATTTT. This translates into CASSAPARGRTDTQYF.

The J gene is TRBJ1-1, the V gene TRBV5-1; TRBD1 matches 8 bases. V shed 4 bases, J shed 6 bases, and the junction held 8 bases outside the gene matches. Germline V gene sequence: CDR1 SGHRS, CDR2 YFSETQ. CDR3 length equals 14 residues. CDR3 DNA: TGCGCCAGCAGCCAGGGGGCTTTGTCGGCTGAAGCTTTCTTT. Encoded protein: CASSQGALSAEAFF.

The chain joins TRBV18 to TRBJ1-1; 9 positions match TRBD1. J gave up 6 bases and V 3 bases, and 8 bases lay outside the gene matches. CDR1 and CDR2 from the germline V gene are KGHSH and LQKENI. The CDR3 runs to 15 residues. The DNA of the CDR3 is TGTGCCAGCTCACCGACAGGGGGGGTAACCCCTGAAGCTTTCTTT. Amino acids: CASSPTGGVTPEAFF.

The chain combines TRBV6-5 with TRBJ2-7; 7 positions agree with TRBD2. Germline CDR1 MNHEY, CDR2 SVGAGI. The CDR3 contains 15 residues. V lost 7 bases, J lost 3 bases, and 12 bases stayed unmatched. CDR3 residues: CASTPSGVSIYEQYF. The CDR3 bases are TGTGCCAGCACTCCGAGCGGGGTGTCGATCTACGAGCAGTACTTC.

The V gene is TRBV5-4, the J gene TRBJ2-1; 10 nucleotides line up with TRBD2. Germline V CDR1 and CDR2: SGHNT, YYREEE (reference sequence). The length of the CDR3 is 13 residues. J gave up 11 bases and V 3 bases, and 5 bases lay outside the gene matches. CDR3 amino acids: CASSWELAGQQFF. In DNA form, the CDR3 reads TGTGCCAGCAGCTGGGAACTAGCGGGGCAGCAGTTCTTC. Full variable domain (remainder filled in from reference TRBV5-4 and TRBJ2-1): ETGVTQSPTHLIKTRGQQVTLRCSSQSGHNTVSWYQQALGQGPQFIFQYYREEENGRGNFPPRFSGLQFPNYSSELNVNALELDDSALYLCASSWELAGQQFFGPGTRLTVL.

V is TRBV7-2 and J is TRBJ1-2; tentatively, D is TRBD1 (6 bases). The ends were cut back, 5 bases at V and 1 base at J, with 8 bases in the middle. This CDR3 spans 13 amino acids. Germline CDR1 SGHTA, CDR2 FQGNSA. The CDR3 nucleotides are TGTGCCAGCAGCGGACAGATTAACTATGGCTACACCTTC. This gives the protein CASSGQINYGYTF.

The J gene is TRBJ2-3, the V gene TRBV5-4; 7 bases line up with TRBD1. V dropped 4 bases and J dropped 0; count of bases not matched to a gene: 5. The CDR3 sequence is 15 residues long. CDR1 and CDR2 from the germline V gene are SGHNT and YYREEE (reference sequence). The CDR3 region has the DNA TGTGCCAGCAGCCTCGGACAGGCCAGCACAGATACGCAGTATTTT. Amino acids: CASSLGQASTDTQYF.

The J gene is TRBJ2-1, the V gene TRBV5-4; tentatively, D is TRBD1 (6 bases). The germline V and J ends were trimmed by 0 bases and 6 bases, with 13 bases remaining between them. This CDR3 spans 15 amino acids. Per germline, CDR1 SGHNT and CDR2 YYREEE (reference sequence). The chain's CDR3 is CASSLGGGAGNEQFF. In nucleotides, the CDR3 is TGTGCCAGCAGCTTGGGTGGGGGCGCCGGCAATGAGCAGTTCTTC.

The chain employs TRBV11-1 and TRBJ1-1; D uncertain. CDR3 length: 14 amino acids. V lost 1 base, J lost 6 bases, and 12 bases lay in between. Looked up from germline, CDR1 is SGHAT and CDR2 is FQDESV (reference sequence). Written as DNA, the CDR3 is TGTGCCAGCAGCTTAGACAGAGTACACCCTGAAGCTTTCTTT. It is translated as CASSLDRVHPEAFF.

V gene TRBV18 combines with J gene TRBJ1-3; 9 nucleotides align to TRBD1. Trimming took 3 bases from V and 2 from J; bases not matched to a gene: 8. The CDR3 totals 17 residues. Germline loops: CDR1 KGHSH, CDR2 LQKENI. CDR3 residues: CASSPTGTGTPGNTIYF. The CDR3 coding sequence is TGTGCCAGCTCACCTACCGGGACAGGGACGCCTGGAAACACCATATATTTT.

J is TRBJ2-3 and V is TRBV5-8; 10 bases match TRBD1. This CDR3 is 15 amino acids long. From germline, CDR1 is SGHTS and CDR2 YDEGEE. V was pared by 5 bases and J by 2 bases, with 5 bases of the junction left unmatched. This CDR3 reads CASSLTGGLTDTQYF. CDR3 bases: TGTGCCAGCAGTCTGACAGGGGGCCTCACAGATACGCAGTATTTT.

The chain couples TRBV7-9 to TRBJ2-1; no clear D. Trimming pared 1 base from V and 0 bases from J, leaving 4 bases between. The CDR3 covers 14 residues. Per the germline V gene, CDR1 is SEHNR and CDR2 is FQNEAQ (reference sequence). The DNA of the CDR3 is TGTGCCAGCAGCTTAGGGAGCTCCTACAATGAGCAGTTCTTC. As protein: CASSLGSSYNEQFF.

This sequence joins TRBV19 and TRBJ2-4; a possible D gene is TRBD2 (6 bases). The CDR3 loop spans 14 amino acids. Trimming shortened V by 4 bases and J by 2 bases, and 9 bases separated the two germline ends. The V gene's germline CDR1 is LNHDA and CDR2 SQIVND (reference sequence). CDR3: CASSNGGSKNIQYF. The CDR3 coding sequence is TGTGCCAGTAGTAATGGGGGGTCCAAAAACATTCAGTACTTC.

V gene TRBV7-2 combines with J gene TRBJ2-1, with 11 bases lining up with TRBD2. Germline V gene data show CDR1 as SGHTA and CDR2 as FQGNSA. The V and J ends lost 5 bases and 7 bases, in that order; junction bases with no gene match: 7. The CDR3 totals 15 residues. CDR3 bases: TGTGCCAGCAGCCCACTAGCGGGAGCGTTTAATGAGCAGTTCTTC. Its translation is CASSPLAGAFNEQFF. Together with reference TRBV7-2 and TRBJ2-1, the CDR3 gives the full variable domain: GAGVSQSPSNKVTEKGKDVELRCDPISGHTALYWYRQSLGQGLEFLIYFQGNSAPDKSGLPSDRFSAERTGGSVSTLTIQRTQQEDSAVYLCASSPLAGAFNEQFFGPGTRLTVL.

The V call is TRBV13, the J call TRBJ1-4; D call uncertain. Germline-derived CDR1 and CDR2 are PRHDT and FYEKMQ (reference sequence). The CDR3 runs to 12 residues. Trimming pared 5 bases from V and 12 bases from J, leaving 13 bases between. In DNA form, the CDR3 reads TGTGCCAGCAGCACTAGCGGGAGGCAACTGTTTTTT. Its translation: CASSTSGRQLFF.

The V call is TRBV5-1, the J call TRBJ2-3, with TRBD2 matching 10 bases. The CDR3 is made up of 16 amino acids. Germline V gives CDR1 SGHRS, CDR2 YFSETQ. With V trimmed by 4 bases and J by 0 bases, 5 bases remained unmatched. CDR3 in amino acids: CASSQRTSGSTDTQYF. The CDR3 nucleotides read TGCGCCAGCAGCCAACGGACTAGCGGAAGCACAGATACGCAGTATTTT.

The chain recombines TRBV5-1 with TRBJ1-4; weak D call: TRBD1 (5 bases). Per germline, CDR1 SGHRS and CDR2 YFSETQ. Trimming stripped 0 bases from V and 7 bases from J, with 16 bases between. CDR3 size: 16 residues. The CDR3 reads CASSLGQGEFLEKLFF. CDR3 sequence (DNA): TGCGCCAGCAGCTTGGGGCAGGGCGAATTTCTTGAAAAACTGTTTTTT. The full variable domain, completed using reference TRBV5-1 and TRBJ1-4, is KAGVTQTPRYLIKTRGQQVTLSCSPISGHRSVSWYQQTPGQGLQFLFEYFSETQRNKGNFPGRFSGRQFSNSRSEMNVSTLELGDSALYLCASSLGQGEFLEKLFFGSGTQLSVL.

V gene TRBV11-3 combines with J gene TRBJ2-7; 7 bases map to TRBD1. J lost 3 bases, V lost 3 bases, and 11 bases had no gene match. Germline CDR1 SGHNT, CDR2 YENEEA. This CDR3 has 16 amino acids. The CDR3 protein is CASSLDSGTAIYEQYF. The CDR3 coding sequence is TGTGCCAGCAGCTTGGACTCCGGGACAGCAATCTACGAGCAGTACTTC.